The present T cell receptor (beta chain) was sequenced within a study of blood T cell repertoires in COVID-19 (TCRdb year 2020). About the investigation overall: Collaborator samples came from the United States, Italy and Spain and covered acute and convalescent phases of COVID-19. The material from the prospective study consisted of cDNA or gDNA derived from T cells, B-cell-depleted T cells, or PBMCs. Deeply sampled blood TCRbeta repertoires from subjects exposed to, actively infected with, or recovered from COVID-19 were included in the dataset. The repertoires were released in a freely available public database intended as a resource for research on the immune response to SARS-CoV-2. Samples were obtained from the ongoing ImmuneRACE study (first 160 participants) and from over 1,000 subjects provided by 6 global collaborators. Sample metadata almost always included a de-identified subject ID, COVID-19 status, age in years and sex. Where available, HLA class I and class II types were obtained from metadata supplied by the sample provider rather than from assay-based typing. Paper-wide results and their limitations: The amount of clinical and demographic metadata varied by source and participant and was provided uncurated.

To note about this clone: The antigen it recognizes is unknown. An end of the junction does not agree with germline; a read error may underlie this.

Each collaborating institution followed its own protocols to collect whole blood in K2EDTA tubes. For TCRbeta analysis, collaborators shipped samples as frozen whole blood, isolated PBMCs, or DNA extracted from either of those sample types. The CDR3 measures 13 amino acids from cysteine to phenylalanine. Here the CDR3 DNA is all that survives: 39 bases in frame from base 1. CDR1 and CDR2, looked up from the germline V gene (reference sequence), are GTSNPN and SVGIG. TCRbeta CDR3 regions were amplified from genomic DNA using the immunoSEQ Assay, a bias-controlled multiplex PCR. Per the source publication's procedure: The number of nucleated cells in each sample was estimated from the amplification of reference gene primers within the assay. Sequence reads were collapsed and filtered to measure the absolute abundance of every unique TCRbeta CDR3 rearrangement. For each sample, productive Simpson clonality was calculated as the square root of Simpson's diversity index over productive rearrangements. TCRdb carries this immuneACCESS record with in-frame sequences only. Its versions omit some clonotypes, under half of them owing to an unresolved V gene in the studies checked, with the rest unexplained. V and J calls plus clone size are reproduced from that table; the DNA served to infer D and trimming. The sample data list 150,000 or so clones, and around 87% of these were observed just once. About 0.95% of the sample is held by the ten biggest clonotypes.

The receptor was derived from a man aged 18 to 30 with acute or convalescent COVID-19. The V gene is TRBV30 and the J gene is TRBJ2-7, with TRBD2 tentatively as D gene (6 bases match). Sequencing was carried out using peripheral blood. The DNA sequence is TGTGCCCGGAGGGAGGCCCTCTCCTACGAGCAGTACTTC. The encoded protein is CARREALSYEQYF.